The T cell receptor beta chain described here comes from a study of beta chain features in type 1 diabetes. Findings and limits, study-wide: Type 1 diabetes patients had moderately but significantly shorter TCRB CDR3s in all four CD4+ subsets. PCR could preferentially amplify shorter templates, alike in patients and controls.

About this clone: Its antigen is as yet unknown.

The isolated RNA, all of it, was reverse transcribed, so expressed TCRB transcripts were what got sequenced. Method: immunoSEQ multiplex PCR; TCRdb's copy keeps in-frame clones and lacks some. The sample lists under 300,000 clones; around 9.9% were seen once. The CDR3 has 12 residues. Trimming shortened V by 2 bases and J by 4 bases, and 5 bases separated the two germline ends. Germline CDR1 SGHDN, CDR2 FVKESK. The source is a man younger than 45 with type 1 diabetes. The sample comprised naive CD4+ T cells from blood. The chain couples TRBV14 to TRBJ2-5; D not certain. The CDR3 DNA reads as TGTGCCAGCAGCCAAAGAGTAGAGACCCAGTACTTC. It encodes CASSQRVETQYF.